The 7 T cell receptor beta chains below all came from one sample that was sequenced in a study of blood T cell repertoires in COVID-19 (dated by TCRdb to 2018 to 2020). The library came from the immunoSEQ multiplex PCR assay. In its TCRdb copy, this immuneACCESS table keeps in-frame sequences only and misses some clones. Where compared with another copy, unresolved V genes explain less than half of these, and the others have no known cause. A total of about 69,000 clones appear in this sample, about nine tenths of them only once. Roughly 2% of the sample lies in the top ten. Sequenced: peripheral blood. The receptors derive from a man aged 25 to 40 with acute or convalescent COVID-19.

The table lists this clone with a count of one. V gene TRBV30 combines with J gene TRBJ1-2; 7 nucleotides align to TRBD1. V lost 3 bases and J lost 1; bases outside the gene matches: 5. Germline CDR1 GTSNPN, CDR2 SVGIG (reference sequence). The CDR3 runs to 14 residues. The CDR3 DNA reads TGTGCCTGGAGCCGACAGGGAAATAACTATGGCTACACCTTC. Protein sequence: CAWSRQGNNYGYTF.

The chain employs TRBV12-3 or TRBV12-4 and TRBJ1-2; D gene ambiguous. The CDR3 totals 12 residues. With 3 bases removed from V and 0 bases from J, the gap between germline ends came to 2 bases. The CDR3, as DNA: TGTGCCAGCAGTTTCACTAACTATGGCTACACCTTC. This sequence encodes CASSFTNYGYTF.

This clone has a single count. The genes are TRBV7-2 and TRBJ1-2, with D possibly matching TRBD1 (6 bases). Trimming removed 4 bases at V and 3 bases at J, with 9 bases between. The germline CDR1 and CDR2 sequences are SGHTA and FQGNSA. The CDR3 runs 13 residues. CDR3 region: CASSSRTDYGYTF. DNA of the CDR3: TGTGCCAGCAGCTCGAGGACAGACTATGGCTACACCTTC.

This clone was detected a few times. This chain's CDR3 is CASSPRPLEQYF. Written as DNA, the CDR3 is TGTGCCAGCAGCCCCAGGCCGCTCGAGCAGTACTTC. This sequence joins TRBV7-8 and TRBJ2-7; no clear D. V gave up 5 bases and J gave up 6 bases, with 11 bases separating them. Germline-derived CDR1 and CDR2 are SGHVS and FQNEAQ. This CDR3 has 12 residues.

The V and J genes are TRBV5-6 and TRBJ2-3; D gene unclear. The V end was cut by 1 base, the J end by 2 bases, with 8 bases between. Germline V gives CDR1 SGHDT, CDR2 YYEEEE. CDR3 length equals 14 residues. This CDR3 reads CASSLINPTDTQYF. CDR3 nucleotide sequence: TGTGCCAGCAGCTTGATAAATCCCACAGATACGCAGTATTTT.

The chain links TRBV5-1 to TRBJ2-2; 8 nucleotides line up with TRBD1. The CDR3 has 14 amino acids. J was trimmed by 6 bases and V by 3 bases; bases with no gene match: 4. CDR1 is SGHRS and CDR2 is YFSETQ in the germline V gene. The CDR3 spells CASSSTGGSGELFF. In DNA, the CDR3 is TGCGCCAGCAGCTCCACAGGGGGGTCCGGGGAGCTGTTTTTT.

This chain joins TRBV6-5 and TRBJ1-6, with 7 bases fitting TRBD1. The V segment lost 7 bases and the J segment 10 bases; nucleotides outside the gene matches: 10. The CDR3 covers 14 residues. The germline V gene encodes CDR1 MNHEY and CDR2 SVGAGI. CDR3 coding DNA: TGTGCCAGCAACAGGCGGGCAGGGGGGTCACCCCTCCACTTT. This encodes CASNRRAGGSPLHF.